These 15 T cell receptor beta chains originate from one sample sequenced in a study of beta chain features in type 1 diabetes. Expressed TCRB transcripts were sequenced because the isolated RNA had all been reverse transcribed beforehand. The table came from immunoSEQ multiplex PCR; TCRdb's copy has only in-frame clones and leaves some out. The sample gives about 220,000 clones, 9.5% to 13% of which show up once; 1% to 1.5% is in the top ten. The material sequenced was central memory CD4+ T cells from blood. The source is a man between 18 and 29 years old in good health.

As for this clone: The same CDR3 is also encoded by other DNA sequences in this sample. The chain couples TRBV30 to TRBJ2-6; no definite D call. The CDR3 is 12 amino acids. Between the trimmed V and J ends, which lost 5 bases and 0 bases, there was a span of 2 bases. Germline loops: CDR1 GTSNPN, CDR2 SVGIG (reference sequence). The DNA of the CDR3 is TGTGCCTGGGGCTCTGGGGCCAACGTCCTGACTTTC. This translates into CAWGSGANVLTF.

The table lists this clone with many counts. The J gene is TRBJ2-7, the V gene TRBV7-2; 9 nucleotides line up with TRBD2. CDR3 length: 15 residues. After removal of 7 bases from V and 7 bases from J, the junction contained 14 bases not matched to a gene. CDR1 is SGHTA and CDR2 is FQGNSA in the germline V gene. CDR3 loop: CASTDIAGDLGEQYF. Here the CDR3 DNA reads TGTGCCAGCACAGACATAGCGGGAGACCTAGGGGAGCAGTACTTC.

The V gene is TRBV2, the J gene TRBJ1-5; D remains ambiguous. This CDR3 is 15 amino acids long. V lost 1 base and J lost 5, with 12 bases in between. Germline CDR1 and CDR2: SNHLY and FYNNEI. CDR3 sequence (DNA): TGTGCCAGCAGTGAAGTTCCCCAGGCAGATCAGCCCCAGCATTTT. Its translation is CASSEVPQADQPQHF.

Many counts were recorded for this clone. V and J are TRBV27 and TRBJ2-5; TRBD1 or TRBD2 may be the D gene (6 bases each). Germline values: CDR1 MNHEY, CDR2 SMNVEV (reference sequence). V was cut by 5 bases and J by 7 bases, with 17 bases left in between. The CDR3 runs to 14 residues. The CDR3 sequence is CASSPLGGRATQYF. The CDR3 DNA sequence: TGTGCCAGCAGTCCCTTGGGGGGCCGAGCGACCCAGTACTTC.

This clone was picked up a small number of times. The rearrangement links TRBV6-1 to TRBJ2-3; D might be TRBD1 (5 bases). Trimming cost V 10 bases and J 6 bases, with 20 bases left between them. Germline-derived CDR1 and CDR2 are MNHNS and SASEGT. The CDR3 totals 14 residues. CDR3 residues: CATQDQGGIDTQYF. The CDR3, as DNA: TGTGCCACCCAAGACCAGGGTGGGATTGATACGCAGTATTTT.

This clone was counted a few times. The chain employs TRBV29-1 and TRBJ1-1; D remains ambiguous. V dropped 5 bases and J dropped 0 bases, with 10 bases sitting between them. Per germline, CDR1 SQVTM and CDR2 ANQGSEA. The CDR3 has 13 amino acids. The CDR3 is CSVFAQMNTEAFF. The CDR3 DNA is TGCAGCGTTTTCGCACAAATGAACACTGAAGCTTTCTTT.

This chain uses TRBV10-3 with TRBJ2-5, with D unclear. This CDR3 comprises 11 residues. Germline CDR1 is ENHRY and CDR2 is SYGVKD. Trimming removed 4 bases from V and 3 bases from J, with 3 bases in between. The CDR3 reads CAISGKETQYF. The CDR3, as DNA: TGTGCCATCAGTGGGAAAGAGACCCAGTACTTC.

This clone showed up just a few times. The chain joins TRBV2 to TRBJ2-3; D gene uncertain. Germline lookup yields CDR1 SNHLY and CDR2 FYNNEI. Trimming shortened V by 5 bases and J by 0 bases, and 9 bases separated the two germline ends. This CDR3 contains 14 residues. The DNA of the CDR3 is TGTGCCAGCAGTCCATTATCTAGCACAGATACGCAGTATTTT. Encoded protein: CASSPLSSTDTQYF.

This rearrangement joins TRBV5-4 to TRBJ2-1; unclear D gene. In germline, CDR1 is SGHNT, CDR2 YYREEE (reference sequence). The CDR3 loop spans 16 amino acids. V was clipped by 0 bases and J by 0 bases, with 10 bases between them. Here the CDR3 DNA reads TGTGCCAGCAGCTTGGCCGCAGGACCCTCCTACAATGAGCAGTTCTTC. It yields the protein CASSLAAGPSYNEQFF. Full variable domain (rest looked up from reference TRBV5-4 and TRBJ2-1): ETGVTQSPTHLIKTRGQQVTLRCSSQSGHNTVSWYQQALGQGPQFIFQYYREEENGRGNFPPRFSGLQFPNYSSELNVNALELDDSALYLCASSLAAGPSYNEQFFGPGTRLTVL.

This clone was seen many times. The V gene is TRBV7-2, the J gene TRBJ2-5; D gene uncertain. V was cut by 5 bases and J by 2 bases, with 9 bases left in between. This CDR3 comprises 13 residues. Germline V CDR1 and CDR2: SGHTA, FQGNSA. The CDR3 here is CASSADPQETQYF. CDR3 nucleotide sequence: TGTGCCAGCAGCGCGGACCCGCAAGAGACCCAGTACTTC.

The V and J genes are TRBV7-9 and TRBJ1-2, with 7 positions matching TRBD1. The CDR3 has 13 amino acids. Per the germline V gene, CDR1 is SEHNR and CDR2 is FQNEAQ (reference sequence). Unmatched junction bases numbered 8, after V lost 3 bases and J lost 10 bases. CDR3 DNA: TGTGCCAGCAGCTTTGGACAGGAGGGCCTCTACACCTTC. Protein: CASSFGQEGLYTF.

This clone was counted a single time. Germline is not matched at one junction end, which may reflect a read error. The chain uses TRBV7-7 and TRBJ2-7, with a possible D match to TRBD2 (5 bases). The CDR3 sequence is 15 residues long. In germline, CDR1 is SSHAT, CDR2 FNYEAQ (reference sequence). DNA for the CDR3: TGTGCTAGCAGCTTGTCCGGGATGGAGGCCTACGAGCAGTACTTC. Protein: CASSLSGMEAYEQYF.

This clone was detected many times. This CDR3 is CASSQIGGNEQFF. The CDR3 DNA reads TGCGCCAGCAGTCAGATCGGGGGCAATGAGCAGTTCTTC. This rearrangement joins TRBV23-1 to TRBJ2-1; tentatively, D is TRBD2 (6 bases). TRBV23-1 is designated an ORF whose function remains uncertain. The CDR3 runs 13 residues. V was shortened by 3 bases and J by 6 bases, with 9 bases between the two germline ends.

The CDR3 region is CASSPRSSGAYEQYF. The CDR3 nucleotides read TGTGCCAGCTCACCAAGATCTTCAGGGGCTTACGAGCAGTACTTC. The chain combines TRBV18 with TRBJ2-7; TRBD1 might be the D (6 bases). The CDR3 extends over 15 amino acids. Germline V gene data show CDR1 as KGHSH and CDR2 as LQKENI. Trimming pared 2 bases from V and 4 bases from J, leaving 15 bases between.

Ten or more counts support this clone. J is TRBJ2-3 and V is TRBV5-4; 11 nucleotides match TRBD2. This CDR3 contains 15 residues. Germline CDR1 and CDR2: SGHNT and YYREEE (reference sequence). V shed 3 bases, J shed 5 bases, and the junction held 5 bases outside the gene matches. This CDR3 is CASSYSGRAGDTQYF. CDR3 sequence (DNA): TGTGCCAGCAGCTATAGCGGGAGGGCCGGAGATACGCAGTATTTT.